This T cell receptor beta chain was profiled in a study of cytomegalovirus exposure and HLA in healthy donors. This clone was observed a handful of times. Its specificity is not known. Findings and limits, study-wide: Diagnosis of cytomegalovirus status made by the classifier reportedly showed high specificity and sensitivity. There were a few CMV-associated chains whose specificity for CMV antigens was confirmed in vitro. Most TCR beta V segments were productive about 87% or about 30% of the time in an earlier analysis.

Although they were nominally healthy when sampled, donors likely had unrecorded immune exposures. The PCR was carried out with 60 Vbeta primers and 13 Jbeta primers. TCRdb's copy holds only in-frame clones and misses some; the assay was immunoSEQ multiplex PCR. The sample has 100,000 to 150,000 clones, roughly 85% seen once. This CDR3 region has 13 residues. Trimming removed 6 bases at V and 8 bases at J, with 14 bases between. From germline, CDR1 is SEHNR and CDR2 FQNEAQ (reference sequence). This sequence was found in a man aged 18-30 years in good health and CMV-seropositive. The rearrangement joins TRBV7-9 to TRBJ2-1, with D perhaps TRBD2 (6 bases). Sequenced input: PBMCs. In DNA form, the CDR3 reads TGTGCCAGCAGAGCAACTAGCTGGGATGAGCAGTTCTTC. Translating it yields CASRATSWDEQFF.